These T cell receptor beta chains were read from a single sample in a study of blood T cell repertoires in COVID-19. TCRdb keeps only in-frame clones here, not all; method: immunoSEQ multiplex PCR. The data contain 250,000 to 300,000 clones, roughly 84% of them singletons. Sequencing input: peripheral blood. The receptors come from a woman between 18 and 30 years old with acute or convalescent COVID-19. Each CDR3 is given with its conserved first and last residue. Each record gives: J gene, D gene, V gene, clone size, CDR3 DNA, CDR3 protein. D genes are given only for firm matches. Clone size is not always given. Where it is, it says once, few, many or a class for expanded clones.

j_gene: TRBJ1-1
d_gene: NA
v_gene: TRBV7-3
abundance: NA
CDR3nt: TGTGCCAGCAGCTGGGGCCGGGACACTGAAGCTTTCTTT
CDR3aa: CASSWGRDTEAFF

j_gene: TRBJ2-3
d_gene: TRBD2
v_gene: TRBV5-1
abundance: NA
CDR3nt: TGCGCCAGCAGAGGTGGTAGCGGGCGCACAGATACGCAGTATTTT
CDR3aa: CASRGGSGRTDTQYF

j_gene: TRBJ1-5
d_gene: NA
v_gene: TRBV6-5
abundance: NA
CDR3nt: TGTGCCAGCAGGCGACAAAATAGCAATCAGCCCCAGCATTTT
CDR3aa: CASRRQNSNQPQHF

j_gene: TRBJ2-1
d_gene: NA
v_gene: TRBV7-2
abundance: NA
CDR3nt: TGTGCCAGCAGCTTAGCGCCGGTGAGAGGCGGTGAGCAGTTCTTC
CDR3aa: CASSLAPVRGGEQFF

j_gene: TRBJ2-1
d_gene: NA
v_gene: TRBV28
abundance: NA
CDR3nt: TGTGCCAGCAGCCCCTCTCGCGGCTTAACCAATGAGCAGTTCTTC
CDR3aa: CASSPSRGLTNEQFF

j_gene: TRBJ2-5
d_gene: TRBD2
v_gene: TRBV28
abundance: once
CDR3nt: TGTGCCAGCAACGGAGTCGGGGGGGGCTACCAAGAGACCCAGTACTTC
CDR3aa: CASNGVGGGYQETQYF

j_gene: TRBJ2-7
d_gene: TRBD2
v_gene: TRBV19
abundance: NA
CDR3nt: TGTGCCAGTAGTACGGGAGGAGGGTCGAACTACGAGCAGTACTTC
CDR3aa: CASSTGGGSNYEQYF

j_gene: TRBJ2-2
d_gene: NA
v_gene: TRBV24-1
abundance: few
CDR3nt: TGTGCCACCAGTGACGTGGGTCTAGGGGCCGGGGAGCTGTTTTTT
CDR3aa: CATSDVGLGAGELFF

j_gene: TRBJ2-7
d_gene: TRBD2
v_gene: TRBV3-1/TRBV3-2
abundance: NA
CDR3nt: TGTGCCAGCAGCCGAAATCCGGGACTAGCGGGAGGGTCCCACGAGCAGTACTTC
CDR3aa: CASSRNPGLAGGSHEQYF

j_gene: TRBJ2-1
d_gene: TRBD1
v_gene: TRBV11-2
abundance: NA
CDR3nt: TGTGCCAGCAGGGGCGGACAGGGGTACAATGAGCAGTTCTTC
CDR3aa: CASRGGQGYNEQFF

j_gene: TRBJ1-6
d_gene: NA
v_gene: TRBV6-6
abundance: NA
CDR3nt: TGTGCCAGCAGTTACGGGGGGGTAACGCCCCTCCACTTT
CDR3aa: CASSYGGVTPLHF

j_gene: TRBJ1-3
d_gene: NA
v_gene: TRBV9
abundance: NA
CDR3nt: TGTGCCAGCAGCGTAGCGGGGTTGGTAGACACCATATATTTT
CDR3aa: CASSVAGLVDTIYF

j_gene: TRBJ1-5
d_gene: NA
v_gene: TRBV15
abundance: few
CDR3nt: TGTGCCACCAGCAGAGATCGACAGCTAAATCAGCCCCAGCATTTT
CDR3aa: CATSRDRQLNQPQHF

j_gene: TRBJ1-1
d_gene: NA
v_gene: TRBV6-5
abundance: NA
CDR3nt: TGTGCCAGCAGTTACGGGGGCAGGAACACTGAAGCTTTCTTT
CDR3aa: CASSYGGRNTEAFF

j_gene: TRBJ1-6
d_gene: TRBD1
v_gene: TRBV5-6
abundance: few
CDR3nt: TGTGCCAGCAGCGTCCCACAGGGGTTTGACCTCCACTTT
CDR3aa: CASSVPQGFDLHF

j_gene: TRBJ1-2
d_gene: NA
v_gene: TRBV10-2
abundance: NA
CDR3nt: TGCGCCAGCAGTGAGTCGAAGACAGGCGGCGGCTATGGCTACACCTTC
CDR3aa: CASSESKTGGGYGYTF

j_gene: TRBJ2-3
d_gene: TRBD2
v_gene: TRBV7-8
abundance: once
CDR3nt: TGTGCCAGCAGCTTAGGGAAGACTAGCGGGAGTGCGATAGATACGCAGTATTTT
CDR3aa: CASSLGKTSGSAIDTQYF

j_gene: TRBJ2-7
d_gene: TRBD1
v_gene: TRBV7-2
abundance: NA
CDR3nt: TGTGCCAGCAGCCGTACCCGGGACAGCGTCTACGAGCAGTACTTC
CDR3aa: CASSRTRDSVYEQYF

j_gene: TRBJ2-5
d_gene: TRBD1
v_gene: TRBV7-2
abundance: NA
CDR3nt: TGTGCCAGCAGCTTACAGGGGGCGTCGGGGGAGACCCAGTACTTC
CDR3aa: CASSLQGASGETQYF

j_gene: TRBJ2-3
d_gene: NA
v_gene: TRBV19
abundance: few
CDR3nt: TGTGCCAGTAGTTGGGACTCGCGCACAGATACGCAGTATTTT
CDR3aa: CASSWDSRTDTQYF

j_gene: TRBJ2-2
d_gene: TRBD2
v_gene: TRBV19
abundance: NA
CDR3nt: TGTGCCAGTAGTATAAGTAGCGGGAAACCGACCACCGGGGAGCTGTTTTTT
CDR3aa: CASSISSGKPTTGELFF

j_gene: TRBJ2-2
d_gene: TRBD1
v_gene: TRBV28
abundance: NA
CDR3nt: TGTGCCAGCAGGGAGACAGGGGGCTCCGGGGAGCTGTTTTTT
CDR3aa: CASRETGGSGELFF

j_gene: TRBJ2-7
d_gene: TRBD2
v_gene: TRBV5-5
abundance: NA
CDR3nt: TGTGCCAGCAGCTGGACGTCCGGGACTAGTCCCTACGAGCAGTACTTC
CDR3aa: CASSWTSGTSPYEQYF

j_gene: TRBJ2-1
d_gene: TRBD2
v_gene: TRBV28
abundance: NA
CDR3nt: TGTGCCAGCAGTTTCCTTCTGGCCGGCGGGAGTGTATACAATGAGCAGTTCTTC
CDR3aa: CASSFLLAGGSVYNEQFF

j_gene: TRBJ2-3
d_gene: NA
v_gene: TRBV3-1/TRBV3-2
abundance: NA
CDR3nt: TGTGCCAGCAGCCCGTTCGTGTCCTCCGGGAGTCTTGGCTCAGATACGCAGTATTTT
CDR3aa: CASSPFVSSGSLGSDTQYF

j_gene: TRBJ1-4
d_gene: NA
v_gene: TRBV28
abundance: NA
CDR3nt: TGTGCCAGCAGACCGGGGGGAGGGGATGAAAAACTGTTTTTT
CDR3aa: CASRPGGGDEKLFF

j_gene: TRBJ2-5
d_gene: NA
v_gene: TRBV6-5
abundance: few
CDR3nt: TGTGCCAGCAGTCAGGGGTTTAAGACCCAGTACTTC
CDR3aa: CASSQGFKTQYF

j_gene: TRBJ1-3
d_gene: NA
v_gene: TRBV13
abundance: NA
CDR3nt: TGTGCCAGCAGCTTAGTGACGGCCAGGGAGGAAAACACCATATATTTT
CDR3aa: CASSLVTAREENTIYF

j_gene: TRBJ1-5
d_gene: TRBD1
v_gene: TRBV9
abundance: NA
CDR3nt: TGTGCCAGCAGCGCAGGACAGGGAGGGAATCAGCCCCAGCATTTT
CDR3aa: CASSAGQGGNQPQHF

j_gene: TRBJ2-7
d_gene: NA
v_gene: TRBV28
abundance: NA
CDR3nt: TGTGCCAGCAAAGTGGGTGGAGGGCCGGGTCGGTACTTC
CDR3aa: CASKVGGGPGRYF

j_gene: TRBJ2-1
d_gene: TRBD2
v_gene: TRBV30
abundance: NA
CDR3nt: TGTGCCTGGAGTGTACTTCCTAGCGGCTCCTACAATGAGCAGTTCTTC
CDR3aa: CAWSVLPSGSYNEQFF

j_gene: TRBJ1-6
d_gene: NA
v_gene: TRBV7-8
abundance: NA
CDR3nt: TGTGCCAGCAGCGTCCCCGGGACAAGGGACTCACCCCTCCACTTT
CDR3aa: CASSVPGTRDSPLHF

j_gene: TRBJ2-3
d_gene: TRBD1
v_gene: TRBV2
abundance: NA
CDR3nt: TGTGCCAGCAGTGAACAGGGGGCCCTGGGGGGTACGCAGTATTTT
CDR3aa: CASSEQGALGGTQYF

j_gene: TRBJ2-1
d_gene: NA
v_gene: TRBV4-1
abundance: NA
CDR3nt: TGCGCCAGCAGCCAAGTAGGGACATTGGATGAGCAGTTCTTC
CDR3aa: CASSQVGTLDEQFF

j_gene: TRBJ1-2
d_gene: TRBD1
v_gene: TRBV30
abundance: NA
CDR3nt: TGTGCCTGGGGAATAGGACAGGGAGTATATGGCTACACCTTC
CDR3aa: CAWGIGQGVYGYTF

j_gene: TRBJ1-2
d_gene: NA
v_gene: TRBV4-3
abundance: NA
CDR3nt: TGCGCCAGCAGCCAAGTCGGGAGGACACTACTAAAGGGGACCTATGGCTACACCTTC
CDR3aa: CASSQVGRTLLKGTYGYTF

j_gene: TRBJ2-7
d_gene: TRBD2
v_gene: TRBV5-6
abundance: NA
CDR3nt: TGTGCCAGCAGCGCCCGACCTAGCGGGAGCATCTACGAGCAGTACTTC
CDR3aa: CASSARPSGSIYEQYF

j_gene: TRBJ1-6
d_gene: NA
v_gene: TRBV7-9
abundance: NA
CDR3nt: TGTGCCAGCAGCTTAGATGCGGGAAATTCACCCCTCCACTTT
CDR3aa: CASSLDAGNSPLHF

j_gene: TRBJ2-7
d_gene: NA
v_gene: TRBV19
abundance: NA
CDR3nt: TGTGCCAGTAGTATCCGGGGCGAGCAGTACTTC
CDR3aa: CASSIRGEQYF

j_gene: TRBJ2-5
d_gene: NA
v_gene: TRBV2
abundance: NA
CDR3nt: TGTGCCAGCAGTGATGGTCAGGGGGGCCAAGAGACCCAGTACTTC
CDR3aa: CASSDGQGGQETQYF